This T cell receptor (beta chain) derives from a study of shared clonotypes between healthy human individuals. Across the study: Three plates each covered CD4 naive and memory; CD8 naive two, CD8 memory one. Findings and limits, study-wide: Sampling was confined to blood; repertoires within tissues likely differ. Memory subsets generally showed lower estimated richness than naive subsets.

Remarks on this clone: Its specificity is not known.

V lost 1 base and J lost 3, with 13 bases in between. The germline V gene has CDR1 SGHTA and CDR2 FQGNSA. The CDR3 totals 15 residues. Terminally differentiated effector memory CD45RA+ cells were excluded by CCR7 positive selection of CD45RO-negative cells. Assay: immunoSEQ multiplex PCR; the TCRdb copy retains only in-frame clones and omits some. The table shows 2 million to 2.5 million clones, with roughly 94% occurring only once. This receptor was obtained from a man aged 18 to 29 in good health. The V call is TRBV7-2, the J call TRBJ2-7; D not resolved. The specimen was naive CD8+ T cells sorted from blood. The CDR3 sequence is CASSLEANGHYEQYF. CDR3 sequence (DNA): TGTGCCAGCAGCTTAGAGGCCAACGGTCACTACGAGCAGTACTTC. The full variable domain, with the rest looked up from reference TRBV7-2 and TRBJ2-7, is GAGVSQSPSNKVTEKGKDVELRCDPISGHTALYWYRQSLGQGLEFLIYFQGNSAPDKSGLPSDRFSAERTGGSVSTLTIQRTQQEDSAVYLCASSLEANGHYEQYFGPGTRLTVT.